In this sample, the clone carrying this TCR beta chain turned up many times. What it binds is not known. With 8 bases clipped from V and 6 bases from J, the junction kept 10 bases outside the gene matches. The germline gives CDR1 SGHTA, CDR2 FQGNSA. This CDR3 contains 14 residues. This specimen belongs to a study of response to subunit inactivated influenza vaccine. MiXCR was run by TCRdb on the RT-PCR reads, yielding one entry per CDR3 protein. The data show a few hundred thousand distinct CDR3 sequences, approximately 15% seen once. Notes on the study in general: It was the authors' suggestion that each seasonal influenza vaccination recruits few new T cells.

The V call is TRBV7-2, the J call TRBJ2-7, with 10 bases identical to TRBD1. The source was PBMCs from blood, collected 11 to 12 days after vaccination. The receptor was isolated from a man aged 45-65 years who received an inactivated influenza vaccine. This CDR3 reads CASGPPGTGAEQYF. The CDR3 region has the DNA TGTGCCAGCGGTCCCCCGGGGACAGGGGCCGAGCAGTACTTC.